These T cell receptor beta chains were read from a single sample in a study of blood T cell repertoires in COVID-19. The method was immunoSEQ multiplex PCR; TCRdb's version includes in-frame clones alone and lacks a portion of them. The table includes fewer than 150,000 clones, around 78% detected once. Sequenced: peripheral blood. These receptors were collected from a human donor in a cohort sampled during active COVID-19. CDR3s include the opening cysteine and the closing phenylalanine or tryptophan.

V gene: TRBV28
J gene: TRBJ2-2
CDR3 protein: CASSLGARPGEELFF

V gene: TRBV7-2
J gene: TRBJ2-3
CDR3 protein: CASSNGITDTQYF

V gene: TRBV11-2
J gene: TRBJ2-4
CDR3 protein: CASSSVGRGENIQYF

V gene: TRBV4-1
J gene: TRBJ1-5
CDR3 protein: CASGDRGGNQPQHF

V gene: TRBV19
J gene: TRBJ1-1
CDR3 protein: CASSKDRGGTEAFF

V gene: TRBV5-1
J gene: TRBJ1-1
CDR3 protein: CASSFQGGTEAFF

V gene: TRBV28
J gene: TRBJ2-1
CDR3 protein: CASSPRHTVSYNEQFF

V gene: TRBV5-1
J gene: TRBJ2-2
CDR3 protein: CASSVTGGEGTGELFF

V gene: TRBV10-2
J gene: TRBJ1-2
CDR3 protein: CASSNYGGYGYTF

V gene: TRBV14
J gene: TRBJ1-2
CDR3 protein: CASSPGQGYYGYTF

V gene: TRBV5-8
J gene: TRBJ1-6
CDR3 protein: CASRRDSPLHF

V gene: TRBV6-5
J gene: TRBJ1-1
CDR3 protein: CASSYSYAEEAFF

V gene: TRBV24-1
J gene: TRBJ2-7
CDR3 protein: CATPRGWPYEQYF

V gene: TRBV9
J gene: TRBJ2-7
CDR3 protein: CASSYGTGGPYEQYF

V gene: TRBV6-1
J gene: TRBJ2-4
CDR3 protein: CASSEGGILAKNIQYF

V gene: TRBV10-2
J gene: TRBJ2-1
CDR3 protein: CASSDRTSGWDEQFF

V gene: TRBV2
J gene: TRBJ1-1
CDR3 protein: CASAGQGDTEAFF

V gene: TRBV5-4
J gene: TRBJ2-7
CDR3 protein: CASSLEQGVSYEQYF

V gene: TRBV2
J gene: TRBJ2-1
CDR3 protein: CASRPGPGVNEQFF

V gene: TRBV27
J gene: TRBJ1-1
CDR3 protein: CASSSQGTDTEAFF

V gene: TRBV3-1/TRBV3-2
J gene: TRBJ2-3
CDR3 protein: CASSQDLSQGGGSTDTQYF

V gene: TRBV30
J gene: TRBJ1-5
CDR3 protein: CAWSVRTLTQGGPQHF

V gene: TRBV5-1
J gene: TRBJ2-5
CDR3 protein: CASSYQGEEETQYF

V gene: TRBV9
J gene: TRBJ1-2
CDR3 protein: CASSAGGDANYGYTF

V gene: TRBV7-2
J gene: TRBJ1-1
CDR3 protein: CASSSQVGTEAFF

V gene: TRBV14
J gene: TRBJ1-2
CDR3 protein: CASSQRRGQINYGYTF

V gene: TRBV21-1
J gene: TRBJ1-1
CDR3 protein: CAIRPDRPNTEAFF

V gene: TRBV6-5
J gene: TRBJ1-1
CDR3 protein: CASRKDRGTEAFF

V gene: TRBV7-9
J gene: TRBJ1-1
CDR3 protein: CASSSRQGTDTEAFF

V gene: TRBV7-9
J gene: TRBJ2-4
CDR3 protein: CASSQRGTSAKNIQYF

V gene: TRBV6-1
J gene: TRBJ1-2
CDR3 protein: CASSEPLSPGQGFGYGYTF

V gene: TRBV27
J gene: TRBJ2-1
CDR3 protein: CASSFPGQGHGQFF

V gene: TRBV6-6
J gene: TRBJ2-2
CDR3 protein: CASSYSTSGATGELFF

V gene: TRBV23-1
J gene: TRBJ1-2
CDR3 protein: CASSLCRGRDGYTF

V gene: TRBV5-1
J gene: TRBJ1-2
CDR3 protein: CASSQTGASSGYTF

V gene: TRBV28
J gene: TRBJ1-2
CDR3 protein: CASSFPAGYGYTF

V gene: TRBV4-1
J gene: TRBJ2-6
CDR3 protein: CASSLGRQGPRGANVLTF

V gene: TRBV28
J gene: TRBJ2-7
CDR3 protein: CASRPSGLPYEQYF

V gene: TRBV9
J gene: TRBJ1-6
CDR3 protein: CASSVQDSPLHF

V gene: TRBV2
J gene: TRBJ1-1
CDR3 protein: CASSEAGRGRNTEAFF

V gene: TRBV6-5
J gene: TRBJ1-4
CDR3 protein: CASSYTTGWGEKLFF

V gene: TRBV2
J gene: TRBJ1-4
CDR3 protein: CARAAGVQEKLFF

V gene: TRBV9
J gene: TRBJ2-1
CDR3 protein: CASSLRQGETYNEQFF

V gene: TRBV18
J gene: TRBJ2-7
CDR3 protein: CASSPSLQGNHEQYF

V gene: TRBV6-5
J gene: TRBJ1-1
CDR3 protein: CASSYSFTGNTEAFF

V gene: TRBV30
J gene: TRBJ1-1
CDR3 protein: CAWSVGGTTEAFF

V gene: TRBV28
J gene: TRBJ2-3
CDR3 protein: CASSPDAGEDTQYF

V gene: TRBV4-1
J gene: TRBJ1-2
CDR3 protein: CASSPSGSYGYTF

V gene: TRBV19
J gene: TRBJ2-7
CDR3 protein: CASSERDRAYEQYF

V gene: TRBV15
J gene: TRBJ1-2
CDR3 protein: CATSRETVVGYTF

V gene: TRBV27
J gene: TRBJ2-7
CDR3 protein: CASSTRLAGYEQYF

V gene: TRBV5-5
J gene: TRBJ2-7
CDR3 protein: CASSLVAGTGMVEQYF

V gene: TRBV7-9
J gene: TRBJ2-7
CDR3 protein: CASSPTSSYEQYF

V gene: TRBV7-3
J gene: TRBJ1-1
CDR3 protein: CASSSPGSTEAFF

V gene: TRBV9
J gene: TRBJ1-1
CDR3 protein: CASSTRETGYTEAFF

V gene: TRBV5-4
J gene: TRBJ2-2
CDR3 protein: CASSPPGLAGGPNTGELFF